Given below is one TCR beta chain in context. The antigen is undetermined. The data derive from a study of T cell responses to AZD1222 COVID-19 vaccine. The study, taken as a whole, reports: The peak T cell response came first, and repertoires were sampled only after it.

V shed 1 base and J shed 0 bases, with 8 bases lying between them. This CDR3 is 15 amino acids long. The germline gives CDR1 SGHDT, CDR2 YYEEEE. The method was immunoSEQ multiplex PCR; TCRdb's version includes in-frame clones alone and lacks a portion of them. The sample contains more than 95,000 clones, about 90% of which appear only once. V and J are TRBV5-6 and TRBJ1-3; unclear D gene. This TCR was sampled from an adult in good health. The source was peripheral blood, collected on day 0 of AZD1222 vaccination. The CDR3 bases are TGTGCCAGCAGCTTGCAAGGAAGCTCTGGAAACACCATATATTTT. It is translated as CASSLQGSSGNTIYF.